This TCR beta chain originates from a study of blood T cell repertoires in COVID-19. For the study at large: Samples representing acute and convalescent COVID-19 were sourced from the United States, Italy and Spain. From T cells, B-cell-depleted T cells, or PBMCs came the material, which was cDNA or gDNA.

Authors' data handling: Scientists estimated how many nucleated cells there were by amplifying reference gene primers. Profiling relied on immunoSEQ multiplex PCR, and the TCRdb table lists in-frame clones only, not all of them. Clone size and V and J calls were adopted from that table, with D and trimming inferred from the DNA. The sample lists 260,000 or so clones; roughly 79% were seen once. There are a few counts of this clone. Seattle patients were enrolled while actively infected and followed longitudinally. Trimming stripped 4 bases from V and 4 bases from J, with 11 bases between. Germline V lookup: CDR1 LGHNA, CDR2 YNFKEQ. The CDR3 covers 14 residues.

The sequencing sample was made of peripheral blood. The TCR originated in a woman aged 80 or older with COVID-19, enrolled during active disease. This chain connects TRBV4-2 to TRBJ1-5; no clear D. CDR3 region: CASSPTVGNQPQHF. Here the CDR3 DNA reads TGTGCCAGCAGCCCAACGGTCGGGAATCAGCCCCAGCATTTT.